This T cell receptor beta chain comes out of a study of blood T cell repertoires in COVID-19. About the study: Sources were T cells, B-cell-depleted T cells, or PBMCs; the material itself was cDNA or gDNA.

Sequencing was performed with immunoSEQ multiplex PCR; in TCRdb, only in-frame clones are kept and a portion is missing. The sample lists some 160,000 clones, 78% occurring once. The ends were cut back, 8 bases at V and 0 bases at J, with 16 bases in the middle. CDR1 LNHDA and CDR2 SQIVND come from the germline V gene (reference sequence). The CDR3 is made up of 15 amino acids. The chain combines TRBV19 with TRBJ1-1, with a tentative D call TRBD1 (5 bases). The receptor was derived from an elderly woman with acute or convalescent COVID-19. The source material was peripheral blood. CDR3 sequence reads: CASRALGQLNTEAFF. The CDR3 bases are TGTGCCAGTCGCGCCCTTGGACAACTGAACACTGAAGCTTTCTTT.